The TCR beta chain described here comes from a study of human T cells and chemical hapten exposure. Study as a whole: Patients additionally received therapeutic doses of diphenylcyclopropenone on the scalp once a week, and this continued throughout the approximately 23-week study. Cases of alopecia areata, totalis or universalis occurred in a predominantly female patient group.

This clonotype was observed many times. TCRdb reprocessed the RACE reads via MiXCR and lists one record per CDR3 protein. Found here are a few hundred thousand distinct CDR3 sequences, about 6.3% of them singletons; the top ten hold around 5.8%. The CDR3 covers 14 residues. Trimming stripped 5 bases from V and 0 bases from J, with 8 bases between. CDR1 is SGHVS, CDR2 FNYEAQ, per germline. The time point: patch test 2, 6 weeks after DPC sensitization. Treatment specified: therapeutic diphenylcyclopropenone sensitization with weekly scalp DPC. Staff drew blood before applying each patch test. Suited to DPC and affected by alopecia, the donors ranged from 18 to 70 years old.

The J gene is TRBJ1-5, the V gene TRBV7-6; D is unresolved. The sequencing used whole blood, collected in connection with sensitization to the hapten diphenylcyclopropenone (DPC). The sequence derives from a woman younger than 30 with alopecia areata. Some clones in this sample may be carry-over from other donors' samples. The DNA for the CDR3 is TGTGCCAGCAGCCTGCTTGATAGCAATCAGCCCCAGCATTTT. The encoded protein is CASSLLDSNQPQHF.